This T cell receptor (beta chain) was recovered during a study of blood T cell repertoires in COVID-19. Study details: Sample material is recorded as cDNA or gDNA derived from T cells, B-cell-depleted T cells, or PBMCs.

The method was immunoSEQ multiplex PCR; TCRdb's version includes in-frame clones alone and lacks a portion of them. The sample has roughly 68,000 clones; 90% to 95% are singletons. Per germline, CDR1 SQVTM and CDR2 ANQGSEA. V lost 1 base and J lost 1, with 13 bases in between. This CDR3 is 15 amino acids long. The J gene is TRBJ1-1, the V gene TRBV29-1; D remains unclear. Sample: peripheral blood. This TCR came from a man aged 40-49 years with COVID-19, enrolled during active disease. CDR3 nucleotides: TGCAGCGTTGAAGTGGCAGGAGGAACGAACACTGAAGCTTTCTTT. Amino acid sequence: CSVEVAGGTNTEAFF.